The 27 T cell receptor beta chains presented below share a single source sample, sequenced in a study of regulatory T cells in long-lasting Graves disease. Building the TCR beta libraries relied on iRepertoire HTBI primers, and CDR3 regions underwent Arm-PCR. TCRdb re-derived calls from the multiplex PCR reads in MiXCR, one entry per CDR3 protein. This sample carries fewer than 650,000 distinct CDR3 sequences, under 20% of them seen once, and the ten largest clones take 15% to 20%. The time point here: newly diagnosed GD, antithyroid drugs for less than 3 months. Scientists built the TCR library using RNA that was extracted from PBMCs. The same data also went into a second study, on T cells in Graves' hyperthyroidism and ophthalmopathy.

The sequences come from peripheral blood mononuclear cells (PBMCs), collected at new diagnosis, from a patient treated with antithyroid drugs. The origin of the receptors is a woman under 40 with Graves disease.

This clonotype has more than one count but fewer than ten. The chain has TRBV7-8 and TRBJ2-7, with 9 bases that match TRBD2. CDR1 SGHVS and CDR2 FQNEAQ come from the germline V gene. The length of the CDR3 is 15 residues. Trimming removed 5 bases from V and 3 bases from J; junction bases left unmatched: 8. The CDR3 is CASSLGLASSYEQYF. For the CDR3, the DNA is TGTGCCAGCAGCCTGGGACTAGCTTCAAGCTACGAGCAGTACTTC. The entire variable domain, with the rest obtained from reference TRBV7-8 and TRBJ2-7, is as follows: GAGVSQSPRYKVAKRGQDVALRCDPISGHVSLFWYQQALGQGPEFLTYFQNEAQLDKSGLPSDRFFAERPEGSVSTLKIQRTQQEDSAVYLCASSLGLASSYEQYFGPGTRLTVT.

This clonotype was counted ten times or more. The chain has TRBV28 and TRBJ2-7; 11 bases align to TRBD2. The CDR3 runs 15 residues. V shed 10 bases and J 4 bases; nucleotides not matched to a gene: 12. CDR1 is MDHEN, CDR2 SYDVKM, per germline. CDR3 DNA sequence: TGTGCCACTTTAGGGAGGGCTAGCGGGAGGTACGAGCAGTACTTC. Translated: CATLGRASGRYEQYF.

About this clonotype itself: This is likely an artifact of a read error, given a far larger clone one base away. V and J are TRBV7-8 and TRBJ1-5; the D is unclear. Germline-derived CDR1 and CDR2 are SGHVS and FQNEAQ. The CDR3 is 12 amino acids. The CDR3 loop is CAGRDSNQPQHF. The CDR3 region has the DNA TGTGCCGGCAGAGATAGCAATCAGCCCCAGCATTTT.

This clonotype was picked up a small number of times. For the CDR3, the DNA is TGTGCCAGCAGTCCATGGACTAGCGGGAGGGCCTGGGAGACCCAGTACTTC. The encoded protein is CASSPWTSGRAWETQYF. The chain employs TRBV28 and TRBJ2-5; 15 bases are a match to TRBD2. J gave up 5 bases and V 5 bases, and 9 bases lay outside the gene matches. The V gene's germline CDR1 is MDHEN and CDR2 SYDVKM. The CDR3 extends over 17 amino acids.

This clonotype has at least ten counts. The chain carries TRBV12-3 or TRBV12-4 and TRBJ2-7; D is undetermined. This CDR3 is 13 amino acids long. The germline V and J ends were trimmed by 9 bases and 4 bases, with 16 bases remaining between them. For the CDR3, the DNA is TGTGCCAGTAGCCCCGAGGCCCCTTACGAGCAGTACTTC. Translating it yields CASSPEAPYEQYF.

In this sample, this clonotype turned up a few times. The chain joins TRBV12-3 or TRBV12-4 to TRBJ1-5; 8 bases are a match to TRBD1. The CDR3 contains 16 residues. Unmatched junction bases numbered 12, after V lost 5 bases and J lost 6 bases. The DNA for the CDR3 is TGTGCCAGCAGTGCCAGAGACAGGGGAGTATTTCAGCCCCAGCATTTT. Translating gives CASSARDRGVFQPQHF.

The chain joins TRBV18 to TRBJ1-2; 7 positions agree with TRBD1. V shed 3 bases and J 6 bases; nucleotides not matched to a gene: 7. Germline V gene data show CDR1 as KGHSH and CDR2 as LQKENI. The CDR3 is 14 residues long. The CDR3 loop is CASSPETGYDGYTF. The CDR3 DNA reads TGTGCCAGCTCACCGGAGACAGGGTACGATGGCTACACCTTC.

Comments on this clonotype: This may arise from a read error, as a much more abundant clone is one base away. This chain links TRBV11-2 with TRBJ1-5; no definite D call. CDR3 length: 15 amino acids. In germline, CDR1 is SGHAT, CDR2 FQNNGV. CDR3 sequence reads: CASSPRTGSNRPQHF. CDR3 DNA: TGTGCCAGCAGCCCCCGGACGGGTAGCAATCGGCCCCAGCATTTT.

This clonotype was seen only a few times. V is TRBV19 and J is TRBJ2-5, with 7 bases fitting TRBD2. From germline, CDR1 is LNHDA and CDR2 SQIVND (reference sequence). The CDR3 is 15 residues long. V was pared by 7 bases and J by 1 base, with 9 bases of the junction left unmatched. The CDR3 loop reads CASKVGGSFQETQYF. CDR3 DNA sequence: TGTGCCAGTAAGGTGGGCGGGAGTTTCCAAGAGACCCAGTACTTC.

This clonotype was detected a few times. The chain couples TRBV18 to TRBJ2-7; D call uncertain. The ends were cut back, 3 bases at V and 3 bases at J, with 9 bases in the middle. This CDR3 is built from 13 residues. Germline loops: CDR1 KGHSH, CDR2 LQKENI. CDR3 sequence reads: CASSPLESYEQYF. In DNA form, the CDR3 reads TGTGCCAGCTCACCCCTGGAGAGCTACGAGCAGTACTTC.

This clonotype has ten or more counts. This rearrangement joins TRBV6-2 or TRBV6-3 to TRBJ2-7; 7 bases line up with TRBD2. This CDR3 spans 15 amino acids. Germline-derived CDR1 and CDR2 are MNHEY and SVGEGT. Trimming took 8 bases from V and 1 from J; bases not matched to a gene: 11. In DNA, the CDR3 is TGTGCCAGCCCCCAATCTAGCGGAGGATCCTACGAGCAGTACTTC. Its protein product is CASPQSSGGSYEQYF.

This clonotype was counted many times. J is TRBJ2-7 and V is TRBV11-3; D might be TRBD1 or TRBD2, each matching 5 bases. The V end lost 3 bases, the J end lost 2 bases, and 11 bases lay between the germline ends. CDR3 length equals 14 residues. Per germline, CDR1 SGHNT and CDR2 YENEEA. The CDR3 DNA sequence: TGTGCCAGCAGCTTTGGGGACCGTCCCTACGAGCAGTACTTC. Translated: CASSFGDRPYEQYF.

Remarks on this clonotype: A junction end diverges from the germline sequence, so it may reflect a read error. The CDR3, as DNA: TGTGCCATCAGCGGGACAGCAAGCAACTATAGCTACACCTTC. Its translation: CAISGTASNYSYTF. The gene calls are TRBV10-3 and TRBJ1-2, with TRBD1 matching 7 bases. The CDR3 covers 14 residues. CDR1 and CDR2 (germline): ENHRY, SYGVKD.

This clonotype has more than one count but fewer than ten. This chain links TRBV25-1 with TRBJ1-3; unclear D gene. The CDR3 runs 13 residues. The V gene lost 1 base and the J gene lost 9 bases, with 10 bases spanning the gap. CDR1 is MGHDK, CDR2 SYGVNS, per germline. CDR3 bases: TGTGCCAGCAGTGAATCCGGGGTTAGCACCATATATTTT. Its protein is CASSESGVSTIYF.

This clonotype was detected a few times. This chain joins TRBV18 and TRBJ2-7; 8 nucleotides align to TRBD2. Germline CDR1 reads KGHSH; CDR2 reads LQKENI. The trim removed 1 base at V and 7 bases at J, leaving 9 bases unmatched. There are 15 residues in the CDR3. CDR3: CASSPLGSGKGEQYF. In DNA form, the CDR3 reads TGTGCCAGCTCACCACTTGGTAGCGGGAAAGGTGAGCAGTACTTC.

The rearrangement uses TRBV20-1 and TRBJ2-7, with 9 bases lining up with TRBD2. This CDR3 has 18 amino acids. CDR1 DFQATT and CDR2 SNEGSKA come from the germline V gene (reference sequence). The V gene end was trimmed by 3 bases and the J gene end by 6 bases; junction bases not matched to a gene: 21. The CDR3 sequence is CSARLGVAGEILVGEQYF. CDR3 nucleotides: TGCAGTGCTAGGCTGGGAGTAGCGGGAGAGATTTTAGTGGGCGAGCAGTACTTC.

This clonotype has ten or more counts. The chain has TRBV11-2 and TRBJ2-7; tentatively, D is TRBD1 (5 bases). This CDR3 is built from 14 residues. Deletions cut 0 bases from V and 3 bases from J, with 9 bases between. The germline V gene has CDR1 SGHAT and CDR2 FQNNGV. This chain's CDR3 is CASSLEAGNYEQYF. CDR3 nucleotide sequence: TGTGCCAGCAGCTTAGAGGCAGGGAACTACGAGCAGTACTTC.

This clonotype came up many times. The CDR3 here is CASSLYFGLTEAFF. The CDR3 DNA reads as TGTGCCAGCAGTTTATATTTCGGGCTCACTGAAGCTTTCTTT. This chain links TRBV27 with TRBJ1-1; no reliable D call. The CDR3 loop spans 14 amino acids. V shed 1 base and J shed 4 bases, with 10 bases lying between them. Germline V CDR1 and CDR2: MNHEY, SMNVEV (reference sequence).

V usage is TRBV7-9 and J usage is TRBJ2-2; perhaps TRBD1 as D (6 bases). With 5 bases removed from V and 3 bases from J, the gap between germline ends came to 13 bases. Germline V gene sequence: CDR1 SEHNR, CDR2 FQNEAQ (reference sequence). The CDR3 runs 15 residues. The CDR3 here is CASSPPTGDTGELFF. The CDR3 nucleotides read TGTGCCAGCAGCCCCCCGACAGGTGACACCGGGGAGCTGTTTTTT. The variable domain in full, with the rest retrieved from reference TRBV7-9 and TRBJ2-2, is DTGVSQNPRHKITKRGQNVTFRCDPISEHNRLYWYRQTLGQGPEFLTYFQNEAQLEKSRLLSDRFSAERPKGSFSTLEIQRTEQGDSAMYLCASSPPTGDTGELFFGEGSRLTVL.

V usage is TRBV15 and J usage is TRBJ1-4, with TRBD1 matching over 9 bases. J lost 0 bases, V lost 3 bases, and 2 bases had no gene match. The germline CDR1 and CDR2 sequences are LNHNV and YYDKDF (reference sequence). CDR3 size: 16 residues. This chain's CDR3 is CATSRGTGPTNEKLFF. The CDR3, as DNA: TGTGCCACCAGCAGGGGGACAGGGCCAACTAATGAAAAACTGTTTTTT.

The chain couples TRBV30 to TRBJ2-3, with 9 bases aligning to TRBD2. Germline lookup yields CDR1 GTSNPN and CDR2 SVGIG (reference sequence). CDR3 length: 15 amino acids. V lost 6 bases to trimming and J lost 5 bases; unmatched junction nucleotides: 12. The CDR3 DNA sequence: TGTGCCTGCCCGAGGGAGCGGGGGGCGGTAGATACGCAGTATTTT. It translates to CACPRERGAVDTQYF.

The chain is built from TRBV20-1 and TRBJ1-3; the D gene is possibly TRBD1 (6 bases). Trimming pared 5 bases from V and 8 bases from J, leaving 10 bases between. CDR3 length: 11 amino acids. Germline loops: CDR1 DFQATT, CDR2 SNEGSKA (reference sequence). The CDR3: CSAHRADTIYF. The CDR3 DNA reads as TGCAGTGCTCACAGGGCGGACACCATATATTTT.

This clonotype has just a few counts. The rearrangement links TRBV5-1 to TRBJ2-5, with 9 bases that match TRBD2. The CDR3 spans 16 residues. The V segment lost 1 base and the J segment 5 bases; nucleotides outside the gene matches: 9. In germline, CDR1 is SGHRS, CDR2 YFSETQ. The CDR3 DNA sequence: TGCGCCAGCAGCTTGCTGGTAGCGGGAGTAATGGAGACCCAGTACTTC. Its translation: CASSLLVAGVMETQYF.

The chain is built from TRBV7-6 and TRBJ2-3; D unresolved. Trimming took 1 base from V and 3 from J, leaving 14 bases between them. CDR1 and CDR2 (germline): SGHVS, FNYEAQ. This CDR3 region has 16 residues. DNA of the CDR3: TGTGCCAGCAGCTTAGGGTCTAGGCTATCTACAGATACGCAGTATTTT. This sequence encodes CASSLGSRLSTDTQYF.

This clonotype was found a few times. This CDR3 is CASSQESSNYGYTF. CDR3 nucleotide sequence: TGTGCCAGCAGCCAAGAATCCAGCAACTATGGCTACACCTTC. This chain connects TRBV3-1 to TRBJ1-2, with D unclear. The CDR3 loop spans 14 amino acids. Trimming took 0 bases from V and 2 from J, leaving 7 bases between them. Germline assignment: CDR1 LGHDT and CDR2 YNNKEL (reference sequence).

This clonotype was observed a single time. The chain is built from TRBV20-1 and TRBJ2-2; 15 bases align to TRBD2. This CDR3 is built from 20 residues. V was pared by 0 bases and J by 3 bases, with 11 bases of the junction left unmatched. Germline loops: CDR1 DFQATT, CDR2 SNEGSKA (reference sequence). CDR3 sequence reads: CSARDYRGLAGGGDTGELFF. CDR3 sequence (DNA): TGCAGTGCTAGAGACTATCGTGGACTAGCGGGAGGGGGGGACACCGGGGAGCTGTTTTTT.

This clonotype has ten or more counts. The V and J genes are TRBV6-1 and TRBJ1-2; no reliable D call. Germline lookup yields CDR1 MNHNS and CDR2 SASEGT. V was cut by 2 bases and J by 3 bases, with 4 bases left in between. The CDR3 is 12 amino acids. CDR3 in amino acids: CASSEYDYGYTF. The CDR3 nucleotides read TGTGCCAGCAGTGAATACGACTATGGCTACACCTTC.